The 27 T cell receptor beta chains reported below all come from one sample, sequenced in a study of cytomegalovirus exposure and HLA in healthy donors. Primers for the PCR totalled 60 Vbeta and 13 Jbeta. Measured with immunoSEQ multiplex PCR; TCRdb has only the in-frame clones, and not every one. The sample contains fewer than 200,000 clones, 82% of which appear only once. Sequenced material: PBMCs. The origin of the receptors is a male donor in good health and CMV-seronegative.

The CDR3 coding sequence is TGTGCCAGCAGCCCGCCGGGACTAGCGGGAGCAAACACCGGGGAGCTGTTTTTT. Translated, it gives CASSPPGLAGANTGELFF. The chain carries TRBV7-9 and TRBJ2-2; 14 positions match TRBD2. Germline CDR1 SEHNR, CDR2 FQNEAQ (reference sequence). V shed 5 bases and J 2 bases; nucleotides not matched to a gene: 7. The CDR3 extends over 18 amino acids.

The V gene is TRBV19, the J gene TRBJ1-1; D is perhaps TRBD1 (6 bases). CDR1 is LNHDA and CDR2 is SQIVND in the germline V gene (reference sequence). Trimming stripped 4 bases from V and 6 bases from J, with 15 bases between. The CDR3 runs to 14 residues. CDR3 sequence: CASSKTGMFAEAFF. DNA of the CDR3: TGTGCCAGTAGTAAAACAGGGATGTTCGCTGAAGCTTTCTTT.

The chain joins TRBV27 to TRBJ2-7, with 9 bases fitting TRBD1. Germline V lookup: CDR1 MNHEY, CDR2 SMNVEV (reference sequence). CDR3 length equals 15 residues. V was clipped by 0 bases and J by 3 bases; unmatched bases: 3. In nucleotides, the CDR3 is TGTGCCAGCAGTTTATCCAACAGGGGGCTCTACGAGCAGTACTTC. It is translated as CASSLSNRGLYEQYF.

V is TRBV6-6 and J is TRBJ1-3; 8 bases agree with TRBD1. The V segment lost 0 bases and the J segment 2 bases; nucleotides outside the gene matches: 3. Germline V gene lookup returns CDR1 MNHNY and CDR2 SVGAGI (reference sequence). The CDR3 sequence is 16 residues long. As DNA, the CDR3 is TGTGCCAGCAGTTACTCATCGGACAGGGCTGGAAACACCATATATTTT. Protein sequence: CASSYSSDRAGNTIYF.

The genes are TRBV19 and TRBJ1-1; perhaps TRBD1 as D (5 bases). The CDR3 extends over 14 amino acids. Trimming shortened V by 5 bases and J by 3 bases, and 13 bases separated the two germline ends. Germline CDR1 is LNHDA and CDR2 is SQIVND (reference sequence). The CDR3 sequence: CASSYPQGYTEAFF. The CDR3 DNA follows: TGTGCCAGTAGTTACCCCCAGGGATACACTGAAGCTTTCTTT.

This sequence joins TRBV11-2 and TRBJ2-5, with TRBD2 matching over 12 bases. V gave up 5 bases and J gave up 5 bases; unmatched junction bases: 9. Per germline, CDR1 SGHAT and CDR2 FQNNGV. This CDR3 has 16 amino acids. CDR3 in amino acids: CASSPSGRVIQETQYF. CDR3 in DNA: TGTGCCAGCAGCCCTAGCGGGAGGGTAATTCAGGAGACCCAGTACTTC.

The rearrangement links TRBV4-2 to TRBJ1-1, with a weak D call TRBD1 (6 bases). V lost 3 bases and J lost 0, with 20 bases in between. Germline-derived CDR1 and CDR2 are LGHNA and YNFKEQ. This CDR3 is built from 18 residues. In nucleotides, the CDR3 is TGTGCCAGCAGCCATCCTAAGGATCAGGGGATCATGAACACTGAAGCTTTCTTT. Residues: CASSHPKDQGIMNTEAFF.

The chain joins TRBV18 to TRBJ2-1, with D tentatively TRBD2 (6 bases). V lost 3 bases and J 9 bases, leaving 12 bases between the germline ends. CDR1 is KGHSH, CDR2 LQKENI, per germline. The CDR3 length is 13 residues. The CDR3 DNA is TGTGCCAGCTCACCGGGGACTGCGGTTGAGCAGTTCTTC. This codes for CASSPGTAVEQFF.

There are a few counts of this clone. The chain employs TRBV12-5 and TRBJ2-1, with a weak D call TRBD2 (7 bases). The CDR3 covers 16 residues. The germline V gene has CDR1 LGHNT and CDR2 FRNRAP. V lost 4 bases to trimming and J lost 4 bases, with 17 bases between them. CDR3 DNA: TGTGCTAGTGGTTCAGCAGCGGGACACCTTTACAATGAGCAGTTCTTC. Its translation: CASGSAAGHLYNEQFF.

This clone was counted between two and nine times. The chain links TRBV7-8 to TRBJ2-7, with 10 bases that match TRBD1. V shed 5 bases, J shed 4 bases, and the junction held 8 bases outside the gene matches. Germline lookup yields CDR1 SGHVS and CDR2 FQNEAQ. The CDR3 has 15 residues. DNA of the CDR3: TGTGCCAGCAGCCGCACCGACAGGGGGCGTTACGAGCAGTACTTC. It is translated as CASSRTDRGRYEQYF.

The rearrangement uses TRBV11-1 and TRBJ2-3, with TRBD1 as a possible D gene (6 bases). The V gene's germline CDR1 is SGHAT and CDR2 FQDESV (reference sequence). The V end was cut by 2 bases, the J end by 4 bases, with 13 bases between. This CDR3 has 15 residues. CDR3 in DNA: TGTGCCAGCAGCTTAATCATCCAGGGGCCAGATACGCAGTATTTT. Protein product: CASSLIIQGPDTQYF.

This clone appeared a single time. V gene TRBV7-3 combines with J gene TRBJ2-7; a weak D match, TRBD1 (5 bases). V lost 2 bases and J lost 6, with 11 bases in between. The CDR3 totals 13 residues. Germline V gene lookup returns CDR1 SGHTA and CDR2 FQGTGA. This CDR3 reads CASSLLTGGEQYF. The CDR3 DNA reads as TGTGCCAGCAGCTTACTAACAGGCGGCGAGCAGTACTTC.

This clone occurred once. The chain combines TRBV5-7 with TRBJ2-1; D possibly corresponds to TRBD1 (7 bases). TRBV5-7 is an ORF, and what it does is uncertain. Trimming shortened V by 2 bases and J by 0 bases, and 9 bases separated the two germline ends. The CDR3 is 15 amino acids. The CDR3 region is CASSFQGGSYNEQFF. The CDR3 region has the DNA TGTGCCAGCAGCTTTCAGGGGGGCTCCTACAATGAGCAGTTCTTC.

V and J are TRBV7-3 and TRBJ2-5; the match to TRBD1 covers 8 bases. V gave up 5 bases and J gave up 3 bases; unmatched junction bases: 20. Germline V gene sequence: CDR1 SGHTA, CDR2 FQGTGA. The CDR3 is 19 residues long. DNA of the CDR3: TGTGCCAGCAGCCTCTTAGGTACCCCGGCGACAGGGGAAAAAGAGACCCAGTACTTC. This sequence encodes CASSLLGTPATGEKETQYF.

The CDR3 is CASSVGPVSNQPQHF. CDR3 bases: TGTGCCAGCAGCGTTGGGCCGGTTAGCAATCAGCCCCAGCATTTT. The genes are TRBV9 and TRBJ1-5; D gene unclear. The CDR3 covers 15 residues. V lost 2 bases to trimming and J lost 0 bases, with 9 bases between them. Germline V gives CDR1 SGDLS, CDR2 YYNGEE.

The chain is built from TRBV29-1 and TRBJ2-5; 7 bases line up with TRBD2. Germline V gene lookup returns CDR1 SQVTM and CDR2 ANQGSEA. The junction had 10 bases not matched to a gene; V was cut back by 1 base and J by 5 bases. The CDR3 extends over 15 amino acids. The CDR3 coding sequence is TGCAGCGTTGAAGTTCTAGCGGTTCCTCGGGAGACCCAGTACTTC. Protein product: CSVEVLAVPRETQYF.

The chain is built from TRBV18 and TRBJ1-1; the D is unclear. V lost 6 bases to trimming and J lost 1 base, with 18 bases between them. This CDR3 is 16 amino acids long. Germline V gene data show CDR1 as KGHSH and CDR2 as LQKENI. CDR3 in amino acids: CASSPKAVDWNTEAFF. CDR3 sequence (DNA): TGTGCCAGCTCGCCGAAAGCTGTTGATTGGAACACTGAAGCTTTCTTT.

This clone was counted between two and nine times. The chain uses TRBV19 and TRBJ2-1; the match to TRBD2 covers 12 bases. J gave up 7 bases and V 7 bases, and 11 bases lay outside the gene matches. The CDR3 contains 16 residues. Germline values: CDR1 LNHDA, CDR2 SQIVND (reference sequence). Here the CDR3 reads CASIKTPGTSGNEQFF. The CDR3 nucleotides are TGTGCCAGTATCAAAACCCCCGGGACTAGCGGGAATGAGCAGTTCTTC.

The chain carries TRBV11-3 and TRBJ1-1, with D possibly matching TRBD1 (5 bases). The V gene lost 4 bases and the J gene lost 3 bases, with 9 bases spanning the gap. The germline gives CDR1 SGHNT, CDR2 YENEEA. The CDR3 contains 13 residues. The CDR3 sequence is CASSYAGDTEAFF. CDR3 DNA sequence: TGTGCCAGCAGCTATGCGGGGGACACTGAAGCTTTCTTT.

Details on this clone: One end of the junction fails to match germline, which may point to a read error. The DNA of the CDR3 is TGTACCAGTAGCAACACAGGGGGGATTTGGTACGAGCAGTACTTC. It codes for CTSSNTGGIWYEQYF. V is TRBV19 and J is TRBJ2-7; 8 nucleotides agree with TRBD1. CDR3 length: 15 amino acids. Germline CDR1 is LNHDA and CDR2 is SQIVND (reference sequence).

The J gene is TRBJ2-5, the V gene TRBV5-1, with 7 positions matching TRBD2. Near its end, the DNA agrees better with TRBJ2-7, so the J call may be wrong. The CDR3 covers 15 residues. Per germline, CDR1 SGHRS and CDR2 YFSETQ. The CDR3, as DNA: TGCGCCAGCAGCTTGAGTCCGGGGGGAACCTACGAGCAGTACTTC. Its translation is CASSLSPGGTYEQYF.

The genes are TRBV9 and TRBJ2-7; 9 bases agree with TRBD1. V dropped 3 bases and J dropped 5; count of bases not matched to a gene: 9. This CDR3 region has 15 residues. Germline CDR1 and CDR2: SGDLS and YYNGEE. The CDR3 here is CASSALGTGNHEQYF. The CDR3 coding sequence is TGTGCCAGCAGCGCCCTCGGGACAGGGAACCACGAGCAGTACTTC.

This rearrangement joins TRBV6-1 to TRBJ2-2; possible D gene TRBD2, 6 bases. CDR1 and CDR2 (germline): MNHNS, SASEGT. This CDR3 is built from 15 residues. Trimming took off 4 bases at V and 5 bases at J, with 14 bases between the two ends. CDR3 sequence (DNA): TGTGCCAGCAGTGGTGGGTCGACTAGGACCGGGGAGCTGTTTTTT. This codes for CASSGGSTRTGELFF.

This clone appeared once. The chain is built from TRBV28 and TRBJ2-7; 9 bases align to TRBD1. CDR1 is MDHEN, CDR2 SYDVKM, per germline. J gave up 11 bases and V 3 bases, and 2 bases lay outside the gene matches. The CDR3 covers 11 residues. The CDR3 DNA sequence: TGTGCCAGCAGTTTCGGGACAGGGAAGTACTTC. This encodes CASSFGTGKYF.

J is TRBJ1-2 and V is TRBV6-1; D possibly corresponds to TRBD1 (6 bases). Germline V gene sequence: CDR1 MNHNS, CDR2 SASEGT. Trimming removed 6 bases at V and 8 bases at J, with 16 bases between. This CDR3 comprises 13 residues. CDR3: CASSYKQGVGYTF. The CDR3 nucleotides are TGTGCCAGCAGCTATAAACAGGGCGTCGGCTACACCTTC.

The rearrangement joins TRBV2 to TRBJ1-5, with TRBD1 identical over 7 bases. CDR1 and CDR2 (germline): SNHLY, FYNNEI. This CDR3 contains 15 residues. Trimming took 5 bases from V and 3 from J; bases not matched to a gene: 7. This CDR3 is CASSKTGALNQPQHF. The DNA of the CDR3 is TGTGCCAGCAGTAAAACAGGGGCCCTCAATCAGCCCCAGCATTTT.

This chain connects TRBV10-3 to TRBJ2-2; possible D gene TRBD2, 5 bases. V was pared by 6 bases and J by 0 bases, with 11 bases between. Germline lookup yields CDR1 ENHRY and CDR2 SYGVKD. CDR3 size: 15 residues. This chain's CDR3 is CAIRLDTANTGELFF. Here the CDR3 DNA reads TGTGCCATCAGACTAGACACCGCGAACACCGGGGAGCTGTTTTTT.